The 23 T cell receptor beta chains listed next were all sequenced from one sample in a study of tumor-infiltrating lymphocytes in localized non-small cell lung cancer. Generated by immunoSEQ multiplex PCR, the TCRdb table keeps only in-frame clones and is missing some. The sample shows several thousand clones, less than 85% of them seen only once. The sample consisted of lung tumor tissue. These receptors all stem from a human donor with non-small cell lung cancer.

The V gene is TRBV11-3, the J gene TRBJ2-7; weak D call: TRBD1 (6 bases). CDR1 is SGHNT and CDR2 is YENEEA in the germline V gene. The CDR3 sequence is 13 residues long. V lost 6 bases, J lost 5 bases, and 14 bases lay in between. CDR3 amino acids: CASSGDIVHEQYF. The CDR3 nucleotides read TGTGCCAGCAGTGGGGACATCGTTCACGAGCAGTACTTC. Based on the CDR3 plus reference TRBV11-3 and TRBJ2-7, the full variable domain is EAGVVQSPRYKIIEKKQPVAFWCNPISGHNTLYWYLQNLGQGPELLIRYENEEAVDDSQLPKDRFSAERLKGVDSTLKIQPAELGDSAVYLCASSGDIVHEQYFGPGTRLTVT.

The chain couples TRBV6-5 to TRBJ2-3; unclear D gene. The CDR3 spans 12 residues. V lost 6 bases and J lost 8, with 12 bases in between. CDR1 is MNHEY and CDR2 is SVGAGI in the germline V gene. CDR3 sequence reads: CASRPDRGTQYF. DNA for the CDR3: TGTGCCAGCAGACCAGACCGTGGTACGCAGTATTTT.

The rearrangement uses TRBV11-2 and TRBJ2-7; TRBD2 matches 11 bases. This CDR3 spans 17 amino acids. With 5 bases clipped from V and 5 bases from J, the junction kept 14 bases outside the gene matches. From germline, CDR1 is SGHAT and CDR2 FQNNGV. In nucleotides, the CDR3 is TGTGCCAGCAGCCATACTCGGAGGACTAGCGGGTACGACGAGCAGTACTTC. Translation: CASSHTRRTSGYDEQYF.

The gene calls are TRBV11-2 and TRBJ1-5; maybe TRBD1 (5 bases). Germline assignment: CDR1 SGHAT and CDR2 FQNNGV. V dropped 1 base and J dropped 6 bases, with 7 bases sitting between them. The CDR3 contains 13 residues. This CDR3 reads CASSLGGFQPQHF. CDR3 nucleotide sequence: TGTGCCAGCAGCTTAGGGGGCTTTCAGCCCCAGCATTTT.

The V and J genes are TRBV4-1 and TRBJ2-1; D gene ambiguous. The CDR3 sequence is 17 residues long. Trimming took 0 bases from V and 1 from J, leaving 13 bases between them. The V gene's germline CDR1 is MGHRA and CDR2 YSYEKL. The CDR3 DNA reads TGCGCCAGCAGCCAAGATATTGGCTCGTTTTCCTACAATGAGCAGTTCTTC. Translation gives CASSQDIGSFSYNEQFF.

CDR3 amino acids: CASALPGTDTQYF. The CDR3 region has the DNA TGTGCCAGCGCGCTTCCGGGCACAGATACGCAGTATTTT. The chain combines TRBV6-6 with TRBJ2-3; D is undetermined. The V end was cut by 8 bases, the J end by 1 base, with 10 bases between. The CDR3 loop spans 13 amino acids. Germline CDR1 reads MNHNY; CDR2 reads SVGAGI (reference sequence).

This rearrangement joins TRBV19 to TRBJ2-1; a weak D match, TRBD2 (7 bases). Per germline, CDR1 LNHDA and CDR2 SQIVND (reference sequence). The CDR3 has 14 amino acids. V lost 5 bases and J lost 2, with 10 bases in between. Here the CDR3 reads CASSRGATYNEQFF. CDR3 bases: TGTGCCAGTAGTCGGGGGGCAACCTACAATGAGCAGTTCTTC.

The table lists this clone with a few counts. The chain carries TRBV6-5 and TRBJ1-2; D perhaps matches TRBD1 (5 bases). The V end was cut by 5 bases, the J end by 8 bases, with 18 bases between. Germline CDR1 and CDR2: MNHEY and SVGAGI. The CDR3 has 14 amino acids. For the CDR3, the DNA is TGTGCCAGCAGTCGGGCAAGCCAGGGTAAAGGCTACACCTTC. It specifies CASSRASQGKGYTF.

The chain uses TRBV7-3 and TRBJ2-6; 7 nucleotides align to TRBD1. The CDR3 sequence is 16 residues long. The germline CDR1 and CDR2 sequences are SGHTA and FQGTGA. V gave up 5 bases and J gave up 2 bases; unmatched junction bases: 6. CDR3 nucleotide sequence: TGTGCCAGCAGCCGGCCAGACAGGGCTGGGGCCAACGTCCTGACTTTC. This gives the protein CASSRPDRAGANVLTF. Complete variable domain (other parts from reference TRBV7-3 and TRBJ2-6): GAGVSQTPSNKVTEKGKYVELRCDPISGHTALYWYRQSLGQGPEFLIYFQGTGAADDSGLPNDRFFAVRPEGSVSTLKIQRTERGDSAVYLCASSRPDRAGANVLTFGAGSRLTVL.

The chain combines TRBV28 with TRBJ2-3; D not resolved. The CDR3 is 15 residues long. Germline V gene lookup returns CDR1 MDHEN and CDR2 SYDVKM. The germline V and J ends were trimmed by 7 bases and 3 bases, with 17 bases remaining between them. The CDR3: CASTSPGFGTDTQYF. The CDR3 DNA reads as TGTGCCAGCACCTCGCCGGGCTTTGGGACAGATACGCAGTATTTT. The whole variable domain, remainder taken from reference TRBV28 and TRBJ2-3, is DVKVTQSSRYLVKRTGEKVFLECVQDMDHENMFWYRQDPGLGLRLIYFSYDVKMKEKGDIPEGYSVSREKKERFSLILESASTNQTSMYLCASTSPGFGTDTQYFGPGTRLTVL.

This chain connects TRBV29-1 to TRBJ2-5; no reliable D call. The CDR3 runs 11 residues. Germline CDR1 SQVTM, CDR2 ANQGSEA. The V gene lost 1 base and the J gene lost 7 bases, with 7 bases spanning the gap. DNA of the CDR3: TGCAGCGTTGAAGTACGGCCGACCCAGTACTTC. Translated: CSVEVRPTQYF. Filled out from reference TRBV29-1 and TRBJ2-5, the complete variable domain reads SAVISQKPSRDICQRGTSLTIQCQVDSQVTMMFWYRQQPGQSLTLIATANQGSEATYESGFVIDKFPISRPNLTFSTLTVSNMSPEDSSIYLCSVEVRPTQYFGPGTRLLVL.

The V call is TRBV5-6, the J call TRBJ2-1; 10 nucleotides align to TRBD1. Trimming at V came to 5 bases and at J to 4 bases, leaving 6 bases not matched to a gene. The CDR3 consists of 15 residues. Germline CDR1 is SGHDT and CDR2 is YYEEEE. The DNA of the CDR3 is TGTGCCAGCAGTGATCCGGGACAGGGGTACAATGAGCAGTTCTTC. Translation gives CASSDPGQGYNEQFF. The whole variable domain, filled in from reference TRBV5-6 and TRBJ2-1, reads DAGVTQSPTHLIKTRGQQVTLRCSPKSGHDTVSWYQQALGQGPQFIFQYYEEEERQRGNFPDRFSGHQFPNYSSELNVNALLLGDSALYLCASSDPGQGYNEQFFGPGTRLTVL.

The genes are TRBV5-6 and TRBJ2-4; D is unclear. V was pared by 0 bases and J by 9 bases, with 4 bases between. Germline V CDR1 and CDR2: SGHDT, YYEEEE. The CDR3 contains 11 residues. CDR3 protein: CASSLAGIQYF. The CDR3 DNA sequence: TGTGCCAGCAGCTTGGCGGGCATTCAGTACTTC.

The rearrangement links TRBV27 to TRBJ2-1; 14 nucleotides line up with TRBD2. Looked up from germline, CDR1 is MNHEY and CDR2 is SMNVEV (reference sequence). Trimming at V came to 6 bases and at J to 3 bases, leaving 4 bases not matched to a gene. The CDR3 has 16 residues. In DNA, the CDR3 is TGTGCCAGCAGCCAGACTAGCGGGAGGGTCTACAATGAGCAGTTCTTC. As protein: CASSQTSGRVYNEQFF.

The chain uses TRBV11-2 and TRBJ2-3; D gene unclear. The CDR3 is 12 amino acids. Germline CDR1 is SGHAT and CDR2 is FQNNGV. V dropped 5 bases and J dropped 2 bases, with 5 bases sitting between them. This chain's CDR3 is CASSPSTDTQYF. The CDR3 DNA follows: TGTGCCAGCAGCCCCTCCACAGATACGCAGTATTTT.

The V and J genes are TRBV11-3 and TRBJ2-3; D is uncertain. From germline, CDR1 is SGHNT and CDR2 YENEEA. The CDR3 totals 14 residues. The V gene lost 5 bases and the J gene lost 9 bases, with 18 bases spanning the gap. The CDR3 here is CASSHKASGGTQYF. CDR3 nucleotides: TGTGCCAGCAGCCACAAGGCATCAGGTGGAACGCAGTATTTT.

The CDR3 reads CASSLAGRDYGYTF. The CDR3 region has the DNA TGTGCCAGCAGCTTAGCGGGACGGGACTATGGCTACACCTTC. The V and J genes are TRBV7-2 and TRBJ1-2; possible D gene TRBD1, 5 bases. Deletions cut 0 bases from V and 3 bases from J, with 8 bases between. CDR1 and CDR2 (germline): SGHTA, FQGNSA. The CDR3 has 14 amino acids.

The chain combines TRBV7-9 with TRBJ1-4, with TRBD1 identical over 8 bases. The CDR3 sequence is 15 residues long. Trimming removed 5 bases from V and 8 bases from J; junction bases left unmatched: 10. From germline, CDR1 is SEHNR and CDR2 FQNEAQ (reference sequence). CDR3 sequence reads: CASSTRTGSIEKLFF. Written as DNA, the CDR3 is TGTGCCAGCAGCACTCGGACAGGGTCTATAGAAAAACTGTTTTTT.

The chain combines TRBV6-1 with TRBJ1-2, with unresolved D. Germline lookup yields CDR1 MNHNS and CDR2 SASEGT. V shed 3 bases and J shed 7 bases, with 3 bases lying between them. The CDR3 length is 10 residues. Here the CDR3 DNA reads TGTGCCAGCAGTGAGACTGGCTACACCTTC. Encoded protein: CASSETGYTF.

This chain connects TRBV20-1 to TRBJ2-1; D remains unclear. Germline V gene data show CDR1 as DFQATT and CDR2 as SNEGSKA (reference sequence). Trimming pared 5 bases from V and 1 base from J, leaving 3 bases between. The CDR3 is 11 amino acids. For the CDR3, the DNA is TGCAGTGCTCCTTCCTACAATGAGCAGTTCTTC. Its protein product is CSAPSYNEQFF.

This clone came up a few times. This chain's CDR3 is CASSRDQSSYEQYF. DNA of the CDR3: TGTGCCAGCAGCCGGGACCAGAGCTCCTACGAGCAGTACTTC. V and J are TRBV6-1 and TRBJ2-7, with D tentatively TRBD1 or TRBD2 (5 bases each). This CDR3 is 14 amino acids long. V was shortened by 6 bases and J by 0 bases, with 12 bases between the two germline ends. In germline, CDR1 is MNHNS, CDR2 SASEGT.

The rearrangement joins TRBV9 to TRBJ2-5; possible D gene TRBD1, 5 bases. Germline loops: CDR1 SGDLS, CDR2 YYNGEE. The CDR3 spans 14 residues. The V and J ends lost 0 bases and 5 bases respectively, with 11 bases between them. The DNA of the CDR3 is TGTGCCAGCAGCGTAGGGGCCAGGGATGAGACCCAGTACTTC. This sequence encodes CASSVGARDETQYF. Supplemented by reference TRBV9 and TRBJ2-5, the full variable domain reads DSGVTQTPKHLITATGQRVTLRCSPRSGDLSVYWYQQSLDQGLQFLIQYYNGEERAKGNILERFSAQQFPDLHSELNLSSLELGDSALYFCASSVGARDETQYFGPGTRLLVL.

The chain carries TRBV11-2 and TRBJ2-1; TRBD1 matches at 9 bases. V lost 7 bases and J lost 7; bases outside the gene matches: 17. Looked up from germline, CDR1 is SGHAT and CDR2 is FQNNGV. The CDR3 runs 17 residues. The CDR3 nucleotides are TGTGCCAGCACCCCCCTCCGAGGGACAGGGACGAAGAATGAGCAGTTCTTC. It yields the protein CASTPLRGTGTKNEQFF.